The present entry profiles one T cell receptor (beta chain) with its context. As yet, its antigen is unknown. V lost 3 bases, J lost 4 bases, and 6 bases stayed unmatched. Germline values: CDR1 SGDLS, CDR2 YYNGEE. The CDR3 sequence is 15 residues long. This sample was taken from a study of cytomegalovirus exposure and HLA in healthy donors. General study findings and limits: As a later analysis revealed, most CMV-associated TCR beta chains appeared HLA-restricted.

A multiplex PCR was run with 60 Vbeta primers and 13 Jbeta primers. Clones were sequenced by immunoSEQ multiplex PCR, and TCRdb holds only the in-frame ones, with some missing. The sample has 150,000 to 200,000 clones, roughly 85% seen once. Sequenced input: PBMCs. This sequence was found in a woman in her 30s in good health and CMV-seronegative. V is TRBV9 and J is TRBJ2-2; 7 positions match TRBD1. The CDR3 spells CASSAIRGTTGELFF. The CDR3 coding sequence is TGTGCCAGCAGCGCTATCAGGGGGACCACCGGGGAGCTGTTTTTT.